These 9 T cell receptor beta chains were sequenced from one sample in a study of Ad26.COV2.S vaccination and SARS-CoV-2 variants. Treatment here: 19 received Ad26.COV2.S at low or high dose, single or two shots; 5 received placebo; per-sample allocation not given. Material that was analyzed had been drawn on day 63 after the first vaccine or placebo injection. This table comes from immunoSEQ multiplex PCR, and its TCRdb copy is limited to in-frame clones, with some not included. The data show hundreds of thousands of clones, 89% seen once. Sequenced here: peripheral blood, sampled in a trial of Ad26.COV2.S vaccine versus placebo. The receptors shown here come from a person between 18 and 60 years old who received the Ad26.COV2.S COVID-19 vaccine or a placebo.

The chain employs TRBV3-1 (or the pseudogene TRBV3-2) and TRBJ2-1; D remains ambiguous. Looked up from germline, CDR1 is LGHDT and CDR2 is YNNKEL (reference sequence). The V end was cut by 1 base, the J end by 7 bases, with 5 bases between. The CDR3 contains 12 residues. The CDR3 region is CASSQGVNEQFF. The CDR3 coding sequence is TGTGCCAGCAGCCAAGGAGTAAATGAGCAGTTCTTC.

The chain is built from TRBV18 and TRBJ2-5; D is possibly TRBD1 or TRBD2 (5 bases each). The CDR3 consists of 16 residues. CDR1 and CDR2 (germline): KGHSH, LQKENI. V was pared by 5 bases and J by 5 bases, with 21 bases between. CDR3 bases: TGTGCCAGCTCATCCTCTACCGGGACCTTGCAGGAGACCCAGTACTTC. Protein sequence: CASSSSTGTLQETQYF.

The chain links TRBV15 to TRBJ2-7; D gene ambiguous. Trimming cost V 6 bases and J 5 bases, with 17 bases left between them. The CDR3 covers 14 residues. Germline V gene sequence: CDR1 LNHNV, CDR2 YYDKDF (reference sequence). The CDR3 region has the DNA TGTGCCACCAGTCAGAGTGCTGGCAGAAACGAGCAGTACTTC. Protein sequence: CATSQSAGRNEQYF.

The chain has TRBV6-6 and TRBJ2-7, with a tentative D call TRBD2 (6 bases). The CDR3 is 12 amino acids. The germline V and J ends were trimmed by 5 bases and 4 bases, with 9 bases remaining between them. Germline CDR1 is MNHNY and CDR2 is SVGAGI (reference sequence). The chain's CDR3 is CASSGGTYEQYF. Here the CDR3 DNA reads TGTGCCAGCAGTGGCGGGACTTACGAGCAGTACTTC.

The V gene is TRBV3-1 (or the pseudogene TRBV3-2), the J gene TRBJ2-1, with TRBD2 identical over 10 bases. J was trimmed by 5 bases and V by 1 base; bases with no gene match: 2. The CDR3 contains 15 residues. Germline V CDR1 and CDR2: LGHDT, YNNKEL (reference sequence). The CDR3, as DNA: TGTGCCAGCAGCCAAGTAGCGGGGGGAAACAATGAGCAGTTCTTC. Amino acids: CASSQVAGGNNEQFF.

This chain joins TRBV4-1 and TRBJ2-5; maybe TRBD2 (5 bases). This CDR3 contains 15 residues. Trimming cost V 5 bases and J 4 bases, with 17 bases left between them. The germline CDR1 and CDR2 sequences are MGHRA and YSYEKL. The CDR3: CASSDLKGVSETQYF. CDR3 coding DNA: TGCGCCAGCAGCGACCTCAAGGGAGTCTCAGAGACCCAGTACTTC.

The rearrangement uses TRBV24-1 and TRBJ2-5, with D unclear. V was clipped by 2 bases and J by 1 base, with 4 bases between them. CDR1 KGHDR and CDR2 SFDVKD come from the germline V gene. The CDR3 spans 13 residues. CDR3 in DNA: TGTGCCACCAGTGATTCCTTCCAAGAGACCCAGTACTTC. Translating gives CATSDSFQETQYF.

The chain combines TRBV5-4 with TRBJ2-7, with 10 bases matching TRBD1. This CDR3 is built from 13 residues. V dropped 0 bases and J dropped 6; count of bases not matched to a gene: 0. The V gene's germline CDR1 is SGHNT and CDR2 YYREEE (reference sequence). The CDR3: CASSLGTGGEQYF. For the CDR3, the DNA is TGTGCCAGCAGCTTGGGGACAGGGGGCGAGCAGTACTTC.

V and J are TRBV24-1 and TRBJ2-7; the D is unclear. V gave up 1 base and J gave up 7 bases, with 7 bases separating them. There are 12 residues in the CDR3. Germline loops: CDR1 KGHDR, CDR2 SFDVKD. CDR3 sequence: CATSDFLGEQYF. In DNA form, the CDR3 reads TGTGCCACCAGTGATTTTTTGGGGGAGCAGTACTTC.